This T cell receptor (beta chain) emerged from a study of OX40 agonist ivuxolimab in advanced cancers. Overall study: The treatment was a fully human IgG2 OX40 agonist, ivuxolimab. Earlier anti-PD-1, anti-PD-L1 or anti-CTLA-4 therapy was permitted; under 50% had received some.

The CDR3 is made up of 15 amino acids. After removal of 0 bases from V and 3 bases from J, the junction contained 3 bases not matched to a gene. CDR1 is SGHRS and CDR2 is YFSETQ in the germline V gene. Broader study findings: Among some nonresponders, normalized T-cell clonal expansion was also low.

People who had autoimmune disease history or systemic immunosuppression were excluded. Worth noting for this clone: The antigen is unknown.

Assay: immunoSEQ multiplex PCR; the TCRdb copy retains only in-frame clones and omits some. Of roughly 92,000 clones listed, 80% to 95% are singletons. Here the sequenced sample was CD4+ or CD8+ T cells sorted from blood, taken in a trial of the OX40 agonist ivuxolimab. The source of this sequence is an adult with an advanced solid tumor such as melanoma, head and neck, liver or kidney cancer. J is TRBJ2-7 and V is TRBV5-1, with 10 bases identical to TRBD2. DNA for the CDR3: TGCGCCAGCAGCTTGGCTTCTAGCGGGAGCTACGAGCAGTACTTC. It translates to CASSLASSGSYEQYF.